Detailed here is one T cell receptor beta chain. The protocol was immunoSEQ multiplex PCR, while the TCRdb copy is restricted to in-frame clones and leaves out a portion. In the table there are over 60,000 clones, around four fifths of which are singletons. The source of the sample is a study of radiation and T cells in renal cell carcinoma. The CDR3 is 15 amino acids. Trimming took 7 bases from V and 0 from J; bases not matched to a gene: 7. Germline V gives CDR1 SQVTM, CDR2 ANQGSEA. Time point meaning: blood 4 weeks post-SBRT, at nephrectomy. Regarding treatment: 15 Gy SBRT to primary tumor, nephrectomy 4 weeks later. Nephrectomy followed 15 Gy stereotactic body radiation by 4 weeks.

This material consisted of blood, taken from a patient whose treatment included radiotherapy and nephrectomy. The chain recombines TRBV29-1 with TRBJ2-1, with TRBD2 matching over 9 bases. The clonotype comes from an older woman with renal cell carcinoma. This CDR3 reads CSARTSASSYNEQFF. The CDR3 nucleotides read TGCAGCGCTCGGACTAGCGCGAGCTCCTACAATGAGCAGTTCTTC.